This T cell receptor beta chain was captured in a study of response to subunit inactivated influenza vaccine. TCRdb reprocessed the RT-PCR reads with MiXCR, giving one entry per CDR3 protein. The sample includes 450,000 to 700,000 distinct CDR3 sequences, 11% to 15% seen only once; the top ten take around 10%. This clonotype was seen a handful of times. Antigen specificity is unknown. General study results and limits: With each seasonal influenza vaccination, the authors suggested, few new T cells are recruited.

The CDR3 covers 12 residues. V was shortened by 5 bases and J by 5 bases, with 9 bases between the two germline ends. Germline loops: CDR1 MDHEN, CDR2 SYDVKM. The sequenced sample was PBMCs from blood, obtained less than 13 days after vaccination. The J gene is TRBJ1-1, the V gene TRBV28, with D possibly being TRBD1 (5 bases). The clonotype originates from a man between 45 and 60 years old who received an inactivated influenza vaccine. This CDR3 is CASSPWGTEAFF. The CDR3 region has the DNA TGTGCCAGCAGTCCCTGGGGGACTGAAGCTTTCTTT. The variable domain in full, completed from reference TRBV28 and TRBJ1-1, reads DVKVTQSSRYLVKRTGEKVFLECVQDMDHENMFWYRQDPGLGLRLIYFSYDVKMKEKGDIPEGYSVSREKKERFSLILESASTNQTSMYLCASSPWGTEAFFGQGTRLTVV.